The 21 T cell receptor beta chains reported below all come from one sample, sequenced in a study of cytomegalovirus exposure and HLA in healthy donors. Vbeta (60) and Jbeta (13) primers were used in the PCR. Some clones are missing from TCRdb's copy, which holds only in-frame ones; the method was immunoSEQ multiplex PCR. The sample has some 150,000 clones; the top ten hold roughly 2.5%. The sequenced material came from PBMCs. Every receptor here comes from a man aged 35 to 55 in good health and CMV-seronegative.

This chain connects TRBV2 to TRBJ2-7, with TRBD2 as a possible D gene (6 bases). CDR1 is SNHLY, CDR2 FYNNEI, per germline. The CDR3 contains 13 residues. The V end was cut by 0 bases, the J end by 12 bases, with 15 bases between. CDR3 loop: CASSEARRGKTYF. The CDR3 DNA follows: TGTGCCAGCAGTGAAGCTCGCCGGGGGAAGACGTACTTC.

The J gene is TRBJ2-2, the V gene TRBV5-4; no clear D gene. Looked up from germline, CDR1 is SGHNT and CDR2 is YYREEE (reference sequence). V shed 2 bases and J shed 1 base, with 6 bases lying between them. This CDR3 spans 14 amino acids. This CDR3 is CASSLGGNTGELFF. DNA for the CDR3: TGTGCCAGCAGCTTAGGCGGGAACACCGGGGAGCTGTTTTTT.

This chain connects TRBV11-2 to TRBJ2-2; 10 positions match TRBD2. The CDR3 is 16 amino acids. Germline CDR1 is SGHAT and CDR2 is FQNNGV. Losses at the gene ends were 2 bases for V and 4 bases for J; bases not matched to a gene: 4. In DNA, the CDR3 is TGTGCCAGCAGCTTAATTTGGACTAGCGGCACCGGGGAGCTGTTTTTT. Encoded protein: CASSLIWTSGTGELFF.

This rearrangement joins TRBV6-5 to TRBJ2-3, with TRBD2 identical over 8 bases. The CDR3 sequence is 13 residues long. Germline V lookup: CDR1 MNHEY, CDR2 SVGAGI. V gave up 5 bases and J gave up 5 bases; unmatched junction bases: 3. The CDR3 DNA reads as TGTGCCAGCAGTCGGGGGGGATTAGATACGCAGTATTTT. Residues: CASSRGGLDTQYF.

CDR3 sequence (DNA): TGTGCCAGCAGTGAAGCGGGTCTAGCGGGGTTCTACGAGCAGTACTTC. Protein product: CASSEAGLAGFYEQYF. V gene TRBV6-1 combines with J gene TRBJ2-7, with TRBD2 matching 9 bases. V dropped 0 bases and J dropped 3; count of bases not matched to a gene: 6. This CDR3 comprises 16 residues. Germline V lookup: CDR1 MNHNS, CDR2 SASEGT.

The V gene is TRBV7-3, the J gene TRBJ1-1; D is unresolved. The CDR3 has 14 residues. The germline V gene encodes CDR1 SGHTA and CDR2 FQGTGA. The ends were cut back, 4 bases at V and 3 bases at J, with 12 bases in the middle. The CDR3, as DNA: TGTGCCAGCAGCTGGAACAGCGGCGACACTGAAGCTTTCTTT. Amino acid sequence: CASSWNSGDTEAFF.

DNA for the CDR3: TGTGCCAGCAGCCAAGTGGCCCCGGGACAGGGGAACTACGAGCAGTACTTC. This gives the protein CASSQVAPGQGNYEQYF. The rearrangement joins TRBV14 to TRBJ2-7, with 10 nucleotides matching TRBD1. The CDR3 runs to 17 residues. Losses at the gene ends were 1 base for V and 3 bases for J; bases not matched to a gene: 9. Germline V CDR1 and CDR2: SGHDN, FVKESK.

The rearrangement links TRBV15 to TRBJ1-5; D uncertain. CDR3 length: 14 amino acids. Trimming pared 8 bases from V and 1 base from J, leaving 12 bases between. CDR1 and CDR2 (germline): LNHNV, YYDKDF (reference sequence). As DNA, the CDR3 is TGTGCCACCGCCCGCTCAGGAAGCAATCAGCCCCAGCATTTT. It encodes CATARSGSNQPQHF. The full variable domain, in which reference TRBV15 and TRBJ1-5 provide the parts outside the CDR3, is DAMVIQNPRYQVTQFGKPVTLSCSQTLNHNVMYWYQQKSSQAPKLLFHYYDKDFNNEADTPDNFQSRRPNTSFCFLDIRSPGLGDTAMYLCATARSGSNQPQHFGDGTRLSIL.

The V gene is TRBV7-8, the J gene TRBJ1-4; 7 bases map to TRBD1. CDR3 length: 15 residues. Losses at the gene ends were 0 bases for V and 10 bases for J; bases not matched to a gene: 8. CDR1 is SGHVS and CDR2 is FQNEAQ in the germline V gene. The CDR3 bases are TGTGCCAGCAGCTTAGCGTCAGGGGGTTTCGGAAAACTGTTTTTT. It codes for CASSLASGGFGKLFF.

V gene TRBV29-1 combines with J gene TRBJ2-3; 10 bases match TRBD1. The germline V gene encodes CDR1 SQVTM and CDR2 ANQGSEA. The CDR3 is 14 amino acids. The V segment lost 4 bases and the J segment 4 bases; nucleotides outside the gene matches: 5. The CDR3 loop reads CSVGGGQGSDTQYF. CDR3 nucleotide sequence: TGCAGCGTTGGAGGGGGACAGGGGTCAGATACGCAGTATTTT.

The CDR3 loop is CASSRGYNSPLHF. CDR3 nucleotides: TGTGCCAGTAGCAGAGGGTATAATTCACCCCTCCACTTT. The chain combines TRBV19 with TRBJ1-6, with D uncertain. CDR1 and CDR2 from the germline V gene are LNHDA and SQIVND (reference sequence). The CDR3 consists of 13 residues. Trimming removed 6 bases from V and 4 bases from J, with 7 bases in between.

This chain connects TRBV7-6 to TRBJ2-2; 8 bases match TRBD2. The germline V gene encodes CDR1 SGHVS and CDR2 FNYEAQ. J lost 4 bases, V lost 2 bases, and 6 bases had no gene match. This CDR3 has 16 amino acids. CDR3 nucleotide sequence: TGTGCCAGCAGCTTAATGACTAGCGAGGTCACCGGGGAGCTGTTTTTT. This codes for CASSLMTSEVTGELFF. Full variable domain (rest looked up from reference TRBV7-6 and TRBJ2-2): GAGVSQSPRYKVTKRGQDVALRCDPISGHVSLYWYRQALGQGPEFLTYFNYEAQQDKSGLPNDRFSAERPEGSISTLTIQRTEQRDSAMYRCASSLMTSEVTGELFFGEGSRLTVL.

In the case of this clone: Other DNA sequences from this sample encode an identical CDR3 as well. The rearrangement joins TRBV7-9 to TRBJ1-5, with a tentative D call TRBD1 (5 bases). Per the germline V gene, CDR1 is SEHNR and CDR2 is FQNEAQ (reference sequence). Trimming took 1 base from V and 1 from J, leaving 5 bases between them. The length of the CDR3 is 14 residues. The CDR3 is CASSLGQSNQPQHF. CDR3 coding DNA: TGTGCCAGCAGCTTAGGACAGAGCAATCAGCCCCAGCATTTT.

The rearrangement uses TRBV5-4 and TRBJ2-7; 11 bases fit TRBD2. V was clipped by 4 bases and J by 1 base; unmatched bases: 10. Germline V gene sequence: CDR1 SGHNT, CDR2 YYREEE (reference sequence). This CDR3 is built from 17 residues. The DNA for the CDR3 is TGTGCCAGCAGCAGCGGGACTAGCGGTCGGGGTTCCTACGAGCAGTACTTC. Encoded protein: CASSSGTSGRGSYEQYF.

J is TRBJ2-5 and V is TRBV7-7, with TRBD1 matching over 11 bases. The V gene's germline CDR1 is SSHAT and CDR2 FNYEAQ (reference sequence). The CDR3 is 16 residues long. V was pared by 5 bases and J by 2 bases, with 7 bases of the junction left unmatched. The DNA for the CDR3 is TGTGCCAGCAGCCCTCGGACAGGGGGCTTACAAGAGACCCAGTACTTC. Its protein product is CASSPRTGGLQETQYF.

The J gene is TRBJ2-3, the V gene TRBV7-9; no definite D call. Germline CDR1 and CDR2: SEHNR and FQNEAQ (reference sequence). The V end was cut by 4 bases, the J end by 4 bases, with 9 bases between. The CDR3 extends over 13 amino acids. CDR3 DNA: TGTGCCAGCAGCTCGTGGGCCCCAGATACGCAGTATTTT. Translating gives CASSSWAPDTQYF. Using reference TRBV7-9 and TRBJ2-3 for the parts outside the CDR3, the full variable domain is DTGVSQNPRHKITKRGQNVTFRCDPISEHNRLYWYRQTLGQGPEFLTYFQNEAQLEKSRLLSDRFSAERPKGSFSTLEIQRTEQGDSAMYLCASSSWAPDTQYFGPGTRLTVL.

The V call is TRBV19, the J call TRBJ1-5; a weak D match, TRBD1 (6 bases). The CDR3 sequence is 16 residues long. The V end lost 8 bases, the J end lost 2 bases, and 19 bases lay between the germline ends. CDR1 LNHDA and CDR2 SQIVND come from the germline V gene (reference sequence). This CDR3 is CASEDTGRGGNQPQHF. The DNA of the CDR3 is TGTGCCAGTGAAGATACAGGGAGAGGGGGCAATCAGCCCCAGCATTTT.

Concerning this clone itself: Without the conserved terminal phenylalanine or tryptophan, this CDR3 likely stems from a read error. V gene TRBV4-3 combines with J gene TRBJ1-2, with D unclear. The ends were cut back, 0 bases at V and 3 bases at J, with 8 bases in the middle. The CDR3 totals 14 residues. Germline V lookup: CDR1 LGHNA, CDR2 YSLEER. CDR3 DNA: TGCGCCAGCAGCCAAGAACTGGCAGACTATGGCTACACCTCC. Translated: CASSQELADYGYTS.

This chain uses TRBV21-1 with TRBJ2-2; TRBD1, the D gene given by the table, was not confirmed from the DNA. TRBV21-1 is noted as a pseudogene. The CDR3 covers 15 residues. The CDR3 protein is CASSAGQKNTGELFF. The CDR3 DNA sequence: TGTGCCAGCAGCGCGGGACAGAAGAACACCGGGGAGCTGTTTTTT.

The chain employs TRBV6-1 and TRBJ2-1, with D tentatively TRBD1 (7 bases). Trimming took off 2 bases at V and 5 bases at J, with 16 bases between the two ends. The V gene's germline CDR1 is MNHNS and CDR2 SASEGT. The CDR3 is 16 amino acids. The CDR3 reads CASSEPQGGRDNEQFF. The CDR3 DNA reads TGTGCCAGCAGTGAACCCCAGGGGGGCCGGGACAATGAGCAGTTCTTC.

The chain uses TRBV12-5 and TRBJ2-2, with D uncertain. Germline V gene sequence: CDR1 LGHNT, CDR2 FRNRAP. V lost 1 base and J lost 5, with 5 bases in between. This CDR3 comprises 13 residues. The CDR3 coding sequence is TGTGCTAGTGGTTTGGGGCCTACCGGGGAGCTGTTTTTT. It codes for CASGLGPTGELFF.